Each of the 30 T cell receptor beta chains below was sequenced from the same sample in a study of T cell changes during pregnancy in multiple sclerosis. Profiled with immunoSEQ multiplex PCR; TCRdb holds only in-frame clones, not every one. Of 65,000 to 85,000 clones listed, around 90% were seen once; the top ten hold more than 0.8%. The sequencing used peripheral blood, collected in the first trimester of pregnancy. These receptors were collected from a female donor in good health, enrolled as a control in a pregnancy study.

The chain links TRBV2 to TRBJ1-2; no clear D. CDR3 size: 12 residues. The germline CDR1 and CDR2 sequences are SNHLY and FYNNEI. V shed 4 bases and J shed 1 base, with 4 bases lying between them. The CDR3 is CASSVFNYGYTF. In DNA form, the CDR3 reads TGTGCCAGCAGTGTATTTAACTATGGCTACACCTTC.

The chain links TRBV11-1 to TRBJ2-5; 10 bases fit TRBD2. With V trimmed by 5 bases and J by 2 bases, 17 bases remained unmatched. This CDR3 region has 19 residues. Germline assignment: CDR1 SGHAT and CDR2 FQDESV (reference sequence). CDR3 protein: CASSPGGRERGGDQETQYF. The CDR3 DNA reads as TGTGCCAGCAGCCCCGGGGGGCGCGAGCGGGGGGGAGATCAAGAGACCCAGTACTTC.

The chain combines TRBV15 with TRBJ1-6; 7 bases map to TRBD1. J gave up 7 bases and V 0 bases, and 3 bases lay outside the gene matches. CDR3 length: 15 amino acids. CDR1 and CDR2 from the germline V gene are LNHNV and YYDKDF (reference sequence). The CDR3 DNA follows: TGTGCCACCAGCAGAGAAACAGGGGCCAATTCACCCCTCCACTTT. The encoded protein is CATSRETGANSPLHF. The whole variable domain, filled in from reference TRBV15 and TRBJ1-6, reads DAMVIQNPRYQVTQFGKPVTLSCSQTLNHNVMYWYQQKSSQAPKLLFHYYDKDFNNEADTPDNFQSRRPNTSFCFLDIRSPGLGDTAMYLCATSRETGANSPLHFGNGTRLTVT.

The rearrangement links TRBV6-6 to TRBJ2-1; 11 bases are shared with TRBD2. The CDR3 loop spans 14 amino acids. Trimming removed 11 bases from V and 6 bases from J; junction bases left unmatched: 9. From germline, CDR1 is MNHNY and CDR2 SVGAGI (reference sequence). The CDR3 loop reads CAESLAGGINEQFF. CDR3 sequence (DNA): TGTGCCGAATCTTTAGCGGGAGGGATCAATGAGCAGTTCTTC.

The rearrangement links TRBV18 to TRBJ2-7; the match to TRBD1 covers 9 bases. V was clipped by 3 bases and J by 0 bases; unmatched bases: 3. CDR3 size: 15 residues. CDR1 KGHSH and CDR2 LQKENI come from the germline V gene. The chain's CDR3 is CASSPDRGHSYEQYF. DNA of the CDR3: TGTGCCAGCTCACCGGACAGGGGCCACTCCTACGAGCAGTACTTC. The full variable domain, its missing parts supplied by reference TRBV18 and TRBJ2-7, is NAGVMQNPRHLVRRRGQEARLRCSPMKGHSHVYWYRQLPEEGLKFMVYLQKENIIDESGMPKERFSAEFPKEGPSILRIQQVVRGDSAAYFCASSPDRGHSYEQYFGPGTRLTVT.

This chain uses TRBV18 with TRBJ1-6, with D possibly matching TRBD1 (6 bases). The ends were cut back, 6 bases at V and 6 bases at J, with 18 bases in the middle. CDR3 length: 16 residues. CDR1 KGHSH and CDR2 LQKENI come from the germline V gene. The DNA for the CDR3 is TGTGCCAGCTCGCGAGCCCTACAGGGTTCTAATTCACCCCTCCACTTT. Translation: CASSRALQGSNSPLHF.

This sequence joins TRBV27 and TRBJ2-7; TRBD1 agrees at 11 bases. V shed 3 bases and J 6 bases; nucleotides not matched to a gene: 4. This CDR3 is 14 amino acids long. Germline CDR1 MNHEY, CDR2 SMNVEV (reference sequence). The CDR3 is CASSFAGTGGEQYF. CDR3 nucleotides: TGTGCCAGCAGTTTCGCCGGGACAGGGGGCGAGCAGTACTTC.

This chain joins TRBV9 and TRBJ1-2; 9 bases are a match to TRBD1. V was clipped by 3 bases and J by 2 bases; unmatched bases: 2. The length of the CDR3 is 14 residues. The germline V gene has CDR1 SGDLS and CDR2 YYNGEE. CDR3 bases: TGTGCCAGCAGCGCTGGACAGGGGAACTATGGCTACACCTTC. It specifies CASSAGQGNYGYTF.

The chain recombines TRBV7-6 with TRBJ2-1, with D possibly TRBD2 on 6 matching bases. Trimming shortened V by 5 bases and J by 4 bases, and 15 bases separated the two germline ends. CDR1 is SGHVS, CDR2 FNYEAQ, per germline. The CDR3 has 15 amino acids. For the CDR3, the DNA is TGTGCCAGCAGCGTAGACGGCGGGACTTACAATGAGCAGTTCTTC. Residues: CASSVDGGTYNEQFF. Together with reference TRBV7-6 and TRBJ2-1, the CDR3 gives the full variable domain: GAGVSQSPRYKVTKRGQDVALRCDPISGHVSLYWYRQALGQGPEFLTYFNYEAQQDKSGLPNDRFSAERPEGSISTLTIQRTEQRDSAMYRCASSVDGGTYNEQFFGPGTRLTVL.

This clone occurred a few times. The chain employs TRBV7-9 and TRBJ1-1; 8 nucleotides match TRBD1. V dropped 2 bases and J dropped 5; count of bases not matched to a gene: 7. The germline V gene has CDR1 SEHNR and CDR2 FQNEAQ (reference sequence). There are 15 residues in the CDR3. The CDR3 loop is CASSLWMGTGTEAFF. CDR3 in DNA: TGTGCCAGCAGCTTATGGATGGGGACAGGTACTGAAGCTTTCTTT.

The chain uses TRBV11-2 and TRBJ2-1; perhaps TRBD2 as D (5 bases). Germline assignment: CDR1 SGHAT and CDR2 FQNNGV. V lost 1 base to trimming and J lost 3 bases, with 7 bases between them. The CDR3 length is 14 residues. The CDR3 spells CASSLAGFYNEQFF. The CDR3 region has the DNA TGTGCCAGCAGCTTAGCGGGGTTCTACAATGAGCAGTTCTTC.

V is TRBV11-2 and J is TRBJ1-2, with D possibly being TRBD1 (6 bases). Germline loops: CDR1 SGHAT, CDR2 FQNNGV. The V end lost 5 bases, the J end lost 8 bases, and 21 bases lay between the germline ends. This CDR3 comprises 15 residues. The CDR3 coding sequence is TGTGCCAGCAGCGACGGAACAGGGAGCTACCAGGGCTACACCTTC. Its protein is CASSDGTGSYQGYTF.

The chain employs TRBV7-9 and TRBJ2-1; D unresolved. Germline V lookup: CDR1 SEHNR, CDR2 FQNEAQ (reference sequence). This CDR3 is 13 amino acids long. The V and J ends lost 2 bases and 1 base respectively, with 3 bases between them. This CDR3 is CASSLQSYNEQFF. The DNA for the CDR3 is TGTGCCAGCAGCTTACAGTCCTACAATGAGCAGTTCTTC.

The V and J genes are TRBV28 and TRBJ2-2; the match to TRBD2 covers 9 bases. Looked up from germline, CDR1 is MDHEN and CDR2 is SYDVKM. CDR3 size: 14 residues. V shed 6 bases, J shed 2 bases, and the junction held 1 base outside the gene matches. As DNA, the CDR3 is TGTGCCAGCAGGCTAGCGGGAAACACCGGGGAGCTGTTTTTT. Protein: CASRLAGNTGELFF.

V gene TRBV14 combines with J gene TRBJ1-3, with 8 bases aligning to TRBD1. Germline loops: CDR1 SGHDN, CDR2 FVKESK. This CDR3 has 17 amino acids. After removal of 2 bases from V and 2 bases from J, the junction contained 8 bases not matched to a gene. This chain's CDR3 is CASSQRSGGETGNTIYF. The CDR3 DNA sequence: TGTGCCAGCAGCCAACGTTCAGGGGGCGAAACTGGAAACACCATATATTTT.

V is TRBV5-6 and J is TRBJ1-4, with a tentative D call TRBD1 (6 bases). Trimming shortened V by 1 base and J by 6 bases, and 7 bases separated the two germline ends. This CDR3 has 13 residues. Germline V lookup: CDR1 SGHDT, CDR2 YYEEEE. CDR3 coding DNA: TGTGCCAGCAGCTTGAACAGGGATGAAAAACTGTTTTTT. As protein: CASSLNRDEKLFF. Filled out from reference TRBV5-6 and TRBJ1-4, the complete variable domain reads DAGVTQSPTHLIKTRGQQVTLRCSPKSGHDTVSWYQQALGQGPQFIFQYYEEEERQRGNFPDRFSGHQFPNYSSELNVNALLLGDSALYLCASSLNRDEKLFFGSGTQLSVL.

CDR3 amino acids: CASSRGQDFYSPLHF. The DNA for the CDR3 is TGTGCCAGCAGCCGTGGACAAGACTTCTATTCACCCCTCCACTTT. V is TRBV5-4 and J is TRBJ1-6; possibly TRBD1 for D (5 bases). V lost 4 bases and J lost 8, with 16 bases in between. The CDR3 contains 15 residues. Germline lookup yields CDR1 SGHNT and CDR2 YYREEE (reference sequence).

This clone occurred once. For the CDR3, the DNA is TGTGCCATCAGTTCAAGGGAGGATAGCTATGGCTACACCTTC. Amino acids: CAISSREDSYGYTF. The V and J genes are TRBV10-3 and TRBJ1-2, with D unresolved. Per germline, CDR1 ENHRY and CDR2 SYGVKD. The CDR3 is 14 residues long. Trimming shortened V by 5 bases and J by 4 bases, and 14 bases separated the two germline ends.

This clone has a single count. The chain combines TRBV11-3 with TRBJ2-7; no definite D call. CDR3 length: 13 residues. Germline V gene lookup returns CDR1 SGHNT and CDR2 YENEEA. The V end lost 3 bases, the J end lost 6 bases, and 12 bases lay between the germline ends. The CDR3 coding sequence is TGTGCCAGCAGCTTTAACCCGTTGGCCGAGCAGTACTTC. Residues: CASSFNPLAEQYF.

This chain connects TRBV7-2 to TRBJ1-2; 7 nucleotides align to TRBD1. J lost 5 bases, V lost 5 bases, and 5 bases had no gene match. The CDR3 sequence is 13 residues long. Germline V gene sequence: CDR1 SGHTA, CDR2 FQGNSA. CDR3 nucleotide sequence: TGTGCCAGCAGCATCGACAGGGTGTATGGCTACACCTTC. Its translation: CASSIDRVYGYTF. The entire variable domain, with the rest obtained from reference TRBV7-2 and TRBJ1-2, is as follows: GAGVSQSPSNKVTEKGKDVELRCDPISGHTALYWYRQSLGQGLEFLIYFQGNSAPDKSGLPSDRFSAERTGGSVSTLTIQRTQQEDSAVYLCASSIDRVYGYTFGSGTRLTVV.

The CDR3 region is CASKRGRSDGYTF. CDR3 nucleotide sequence: TGTGCCAGCAAGCGAGGCAGATCGGATGGCTACACCTTC. The chain uses TRBV6-5 and TRBJ1-2; D gene ambiguous. Looked up from germline, CDR1 is MNHEY and CDR2 is SVGAGI. This CDR3 contains 13 residues. The V and J ends lost 7 bases and 6 bases respectively, with 15 bases between them.

The genes are TRBV28 and TRBJ2-1; 7 bases match TRBD2. The germline CDR1 and CDR2 sequences are MDHEN and SYDVKM. CDR3 length equals 15 residues. The ends lost 6 bases at V and 1 base at J; junction bases unmatched: 6. The CDR3: CASRAFGRSYNEQFF. Written as DNA, the CDR3 is TGTGCCAGCAGGGCTTTCGGGAGGTCCTACAATGAGCAGTTCTTC.

The rearrangement joins TRBV5-1 to TRBJ2-2; D is uncertain. The CDR3 consists of 14 residues. Germline V lookup: CDR1 SGHRS, CDR2 YFSETQ. V dropped 0 bases and J dropped 1 base, with 4 bases sitting between them. DNA of the CDR3: TGCGCCAGCAGCTTGGGGCAGAACACCGGGGAGCTGTTTTTT. This sequence encodes CASSLGQNTGELFF. The complete variable domain, with remaining parts taken from reference TRBV5-1 and TRBJ2-2, reads KAGVTQTPRYLIKTRGQQVTLSCSPISGHRSVSWYQQTPGQGLQFLFEYFSETQRNKGNFPGRFSGRQFSNSRSEMNVSTLELGDSALYLCASSLGQNTGELFFGEGSRLTVL.

This clone turned up a few times. The V gene is TRBV30, the J gene TRBJ2-7, with D possibly TRBD2 on 6 matching bases. Germline V gene lookup returns CDR1 GTSNPN and CDR2 SVGIG (reference sequence). The V gene lost 1 base and the J gene lost 10 bases, with 14 bases spanning the gap. The CDR3 covers 12 residues. CDR3 bases: TGTGCCTGGAGTGAAGGACGGGGGAGACAGTACTTC. The encoded protein is CAWSEGRGRQYF.

The V gene is TRBV11-2, the J gene TRBJ1-5; 7 nucleotides match TRBD1. V shed 4 bases, J shed 5 bases, and the junction held 2 bases outside the gene matches. The germline gives CDR1 SGHAT, CDR2 FQNNGV. This CDR3 contains 13 residues. The CDR3 nucleotides are TGTGCCAGCAGCTCTGACAGGGATCAGCCCCAGCATTTT. Protein product: CASSSDRDQPQHF.

This clone appeared a few times. The CDR3 nucleotides read TGTGCCAGTAGTTTGGGACAGTTGCCAGTTGGAGGCTACACCTTC. Its protein product is CASSLGQLPVGGYTF. The V and J genes are TRBV19 and TRBJ1-2, with TRBD1 identical over 7 bases. Germline V gene lookup returns CDR1 LNHDA and CDR2 SQIVND (reference sequence). This CDR3 region has 15 residues. Losses at the gene ends were 5 bases for V and 8 bases for J; bases not matched to a gene: 14. The full variable domain, with the rest looked up from reference TRBV19 and TRBJ1-2, is DGGITQSPKYLFRKEGQNVTLSCEQNLNHDAMYWYRQDPGQGLRLIYYSQIVNDFQKGDIAEGYSVSREKKESFPLTVTSAQKNPTAFYLCASSLGQLPVGGYTFGSGTRLTVV.

The chain uses TRBV19 and TRBJ1-4; D unresolved. Germline values: CDR1 LNHDA, CDR2 SQIVND (reference sequence). V shed 6 bases and J shed 7 bases, with 15 bases lying between them. The CDR3 consists of 14 residues. CDR3 amino acids: CASSRLRLGEKLFF. The CDR3 nucleotides are TGTGCCAGTAGCCGCCTCAGGTTGGGTGAAAAACTGTTTTTT.

The rearrangement joins TRBV7-9 to TRBJ2-5; D is possibly TRBD1 (5 bases). Germline CDR1 reads SEHNR; CDR2 reads FQNEAQ (reference sequence). CDR3 length: 15 amino acids. V was trimmed by 1 base and J by 5 bases, leaving 14 bases between them. CDR3 DNA: TGTGCCAGCAGCTTAGGACAGTTCGCCGGGGAGACCCAGTACTTC. Protein sequence: CASSLGQFAGETQYF.

V is TRBV28 and J is TRBJ2-2, with D possibly TRBD1 on 5 matching bases. V was trimmed by 4 bases and J by 3 bases, leaving 9 bases between them. The CDR3 sequence is 14 residues long. Per the germline V gene, CDR1 is MDHEN and CDR2 is SYDVKM. The CDR3 DNA sequence: TGTGCCAGCAGTTGGGGCAGGGACACCGGGGAGCTGTTTTTT. Its translation is CASSWGRDTGELFF.

The chain combines TRBV19 with TRBJ2-7; D is possibly TRBD1 (6 bases). Germline-derived CDR1 and CDR2 are LNHDA and SQIVND (reference sequence). CDR3 length equals 13 residues. V dropped 6 bases and J dropped 3 bases, with 12 bases sitting between them. CDR3 in DNA: TGTGCCAGTAGAGGGGGACACCTCTACGAGCAGTACTTC. This gives the protein CASRGGHLYEQYF. The full variable domain, rest sourced from reference TRBV19 and TRBJ2-7, is DGGITQSPKYLFRKEGQNVTLSCEQNLNHDAMYWYRQDPGQGLRLIYYSQIVNDFQKGDIAEGYSVSREKKESFPLTVTSAQKNPTAFYLCASRGGHLYEQYFGPGTRLTVT.